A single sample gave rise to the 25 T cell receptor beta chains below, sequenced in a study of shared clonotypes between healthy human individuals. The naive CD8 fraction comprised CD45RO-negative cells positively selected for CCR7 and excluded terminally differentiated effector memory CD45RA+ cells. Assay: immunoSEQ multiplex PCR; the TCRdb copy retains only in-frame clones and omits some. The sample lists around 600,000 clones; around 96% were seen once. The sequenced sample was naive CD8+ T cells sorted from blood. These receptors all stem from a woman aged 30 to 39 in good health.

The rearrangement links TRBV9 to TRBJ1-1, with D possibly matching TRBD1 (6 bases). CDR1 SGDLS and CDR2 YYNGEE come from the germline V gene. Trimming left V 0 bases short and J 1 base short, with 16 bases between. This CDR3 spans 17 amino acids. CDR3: CASSVGRGSDPNTEAFF. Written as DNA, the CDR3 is TGTGCCAGCAGCGTAGGGAGGGGGTCGGACCCGAACACTGAAGCTTTCTTT.

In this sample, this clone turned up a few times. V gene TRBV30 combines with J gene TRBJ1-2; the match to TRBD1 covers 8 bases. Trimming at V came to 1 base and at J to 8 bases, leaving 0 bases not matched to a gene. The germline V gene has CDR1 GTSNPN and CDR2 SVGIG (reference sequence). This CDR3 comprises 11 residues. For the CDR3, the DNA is TGTGCCTGGAGTGCAGGGGGCGGCTACACCTTC. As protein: CAWSAGGGYTF.

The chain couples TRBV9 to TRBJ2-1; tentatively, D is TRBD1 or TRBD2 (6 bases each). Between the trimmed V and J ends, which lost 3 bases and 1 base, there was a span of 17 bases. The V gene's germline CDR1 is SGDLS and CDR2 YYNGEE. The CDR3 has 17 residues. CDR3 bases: TGTGCCAGCAGCGGAGAATGGGGGGCGCCTTCCTACAATGAGCAGTTCTTC. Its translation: CASSGEWGAPSYNEQFF.

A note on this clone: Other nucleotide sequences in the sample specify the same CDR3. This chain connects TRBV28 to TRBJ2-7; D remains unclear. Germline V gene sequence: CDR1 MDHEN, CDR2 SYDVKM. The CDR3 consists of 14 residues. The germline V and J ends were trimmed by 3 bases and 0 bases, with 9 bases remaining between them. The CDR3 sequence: CASSFGLLSYEQYF. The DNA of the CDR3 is TGTGCCAGCAGTTTTGGGCTCCTCTCCTACGAGCAGTACTTC.

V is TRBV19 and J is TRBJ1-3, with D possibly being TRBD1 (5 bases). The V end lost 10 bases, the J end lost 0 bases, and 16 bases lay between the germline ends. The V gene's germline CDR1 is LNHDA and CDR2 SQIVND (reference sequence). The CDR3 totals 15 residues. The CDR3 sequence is CATLGDSDSGNTIYF. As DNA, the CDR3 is TGTGCCACATTAGGGGACTCCGACTCTGGAAACACCATATATTTT.

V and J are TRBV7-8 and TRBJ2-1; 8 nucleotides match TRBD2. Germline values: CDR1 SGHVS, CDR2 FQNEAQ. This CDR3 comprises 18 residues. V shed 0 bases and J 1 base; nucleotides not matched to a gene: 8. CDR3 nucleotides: TGTGCCAGCAGCTTAGCCCCGTTACTAGCGGAATCCTACAATGAGCAGTTCTTC. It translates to CASSLAPLLAESYNEQFF.

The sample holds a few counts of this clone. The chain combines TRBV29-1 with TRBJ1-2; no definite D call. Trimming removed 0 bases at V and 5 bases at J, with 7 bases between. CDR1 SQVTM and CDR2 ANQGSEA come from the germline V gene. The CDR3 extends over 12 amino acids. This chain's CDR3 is CSVEDWEYGYTF. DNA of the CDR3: TGCAGCGTTGAAGATTGGGAGTATGGCTACACCTTC. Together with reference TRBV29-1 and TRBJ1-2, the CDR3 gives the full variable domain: SAVISQKPSRDICQRGTSLTIQCQVDSQVTMMFWYRQQPGQSLTLIATANQGSEATYESGFVIDKFPISRPNLTFSTLTVSNMSPEDSSIYLCSVEDWEYGYTFGSGTRLTVV.

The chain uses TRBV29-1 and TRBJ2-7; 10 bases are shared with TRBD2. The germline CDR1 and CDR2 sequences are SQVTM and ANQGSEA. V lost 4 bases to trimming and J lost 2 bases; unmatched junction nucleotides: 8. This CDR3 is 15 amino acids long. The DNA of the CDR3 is TGCAGCGTTGTACCGGGACTAGCGACACCCTACGAGCAGTACTTC. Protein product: CSVVPGLATPYEQYF.

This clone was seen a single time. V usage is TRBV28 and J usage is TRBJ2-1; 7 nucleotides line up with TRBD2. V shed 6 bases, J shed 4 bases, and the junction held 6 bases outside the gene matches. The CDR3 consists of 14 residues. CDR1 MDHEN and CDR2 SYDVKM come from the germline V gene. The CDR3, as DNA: TGTGCCAGCAGCCCGGGACTACCTTACAATGAGCAGTTCTTC. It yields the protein CASSPGLPYNEQFF. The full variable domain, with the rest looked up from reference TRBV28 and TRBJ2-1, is DVKVTQSSRYLVKRTGEKVFLECVQDMDHENMFWYRQDPGLGLRLIYFSYDVKMKEKGDIPEGYSVSREKKERFSLILESASTNQTSMYLCASSPGLPYNEQFFGPGTRLTVL.

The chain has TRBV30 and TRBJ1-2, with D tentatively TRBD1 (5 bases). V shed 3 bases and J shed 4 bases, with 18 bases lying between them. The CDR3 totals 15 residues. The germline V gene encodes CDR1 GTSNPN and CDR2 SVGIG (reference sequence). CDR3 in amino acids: CAWRAQGGHSYGYTF. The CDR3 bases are TGTGCCTGGAGAGCCCAGGGAGGACACAGCTATGGCTACACCTTC.

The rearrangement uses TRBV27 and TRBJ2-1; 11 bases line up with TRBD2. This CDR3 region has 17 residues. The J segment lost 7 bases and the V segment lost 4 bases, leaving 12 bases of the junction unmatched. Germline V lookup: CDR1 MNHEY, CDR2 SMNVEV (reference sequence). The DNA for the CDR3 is TGTGCCAGCAGTTACGGGACTAGCGGTTCGGGGGGGAATGAGCAGTTCTTC. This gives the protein CASSYGTSGSGGNEQFF.

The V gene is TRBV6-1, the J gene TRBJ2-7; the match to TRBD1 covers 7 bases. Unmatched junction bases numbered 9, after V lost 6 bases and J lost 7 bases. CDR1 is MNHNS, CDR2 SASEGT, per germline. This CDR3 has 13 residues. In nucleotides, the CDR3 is TGTGCCAGCAGCCGTGACAGGGTGAGGGAGCAGTACTTC. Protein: CASSRDRVREQYF.

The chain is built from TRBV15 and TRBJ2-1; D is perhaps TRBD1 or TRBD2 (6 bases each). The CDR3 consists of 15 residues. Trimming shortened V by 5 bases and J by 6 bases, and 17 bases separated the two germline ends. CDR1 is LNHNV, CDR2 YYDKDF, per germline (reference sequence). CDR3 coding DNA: TGTGCCACCAGCCAAAGACAGGAGGGGGGCAATGAGCAGTTCTTC. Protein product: CATSQRQEGGNEQFF.

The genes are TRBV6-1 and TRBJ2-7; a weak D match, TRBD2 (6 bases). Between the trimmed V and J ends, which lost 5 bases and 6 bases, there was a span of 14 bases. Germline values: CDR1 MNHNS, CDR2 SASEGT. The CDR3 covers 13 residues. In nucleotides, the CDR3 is TGTGCCAGCAGTATTCTGGGGGGACGCGAGCAGTACTTC. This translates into CASSILGGREQYF.

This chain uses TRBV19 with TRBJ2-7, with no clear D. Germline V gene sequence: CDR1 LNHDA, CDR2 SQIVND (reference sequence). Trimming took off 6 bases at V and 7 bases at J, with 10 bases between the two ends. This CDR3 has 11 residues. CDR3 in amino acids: CASSYGYEQYF. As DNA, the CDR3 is TGTGCCAGTAGCTACGGGTATGAGCAGTACTTC.

The CDR3, as DNA: TGCGCCAGCAGCCTGGAACCACCTACCCGCTCCTACGAGCAGTACTTC. Its protein product is CASSLEPPTRSYEQYF. V and J are TRBV5-1 and TRBJ2-7; D remains ambiguous. V was clipped by 4 bases and J by 0 bases, with 17 bases between them. The CDR3 is 16 residues long. Germline CDR1 SGHRS, CDR2 YFSETQ.

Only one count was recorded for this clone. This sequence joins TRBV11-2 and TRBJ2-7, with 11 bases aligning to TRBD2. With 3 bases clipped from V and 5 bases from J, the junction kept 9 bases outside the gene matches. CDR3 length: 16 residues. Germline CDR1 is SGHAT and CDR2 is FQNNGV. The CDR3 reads CASSFLTSGRGDEQYF. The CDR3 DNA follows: TGTGCCAGCAGCTTTTTAACTAGCGGGAGAGGGGACGAGCAGTACTTC. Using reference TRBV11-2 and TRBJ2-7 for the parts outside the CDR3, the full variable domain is EAGVAQSPRYKIIEKRQSVAFWCNPISGHATLYWYQQILGQGPKLLIQFQNNGVVDDSQLPKDRFSAERLKGVDSTLKIQPAKLEDSAVYLCASSFLTSGRGDEQYFGPGTRLTVT.

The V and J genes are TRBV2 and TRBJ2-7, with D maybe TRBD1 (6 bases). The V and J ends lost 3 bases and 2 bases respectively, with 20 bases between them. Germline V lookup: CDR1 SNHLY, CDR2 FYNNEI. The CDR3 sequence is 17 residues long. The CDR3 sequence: CASSDLASTGPTYEQYF. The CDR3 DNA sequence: TGTGCCAGCAGTGATTTAGCGAGTACAGGGCCCACCTACGAGCAGTACTTC.

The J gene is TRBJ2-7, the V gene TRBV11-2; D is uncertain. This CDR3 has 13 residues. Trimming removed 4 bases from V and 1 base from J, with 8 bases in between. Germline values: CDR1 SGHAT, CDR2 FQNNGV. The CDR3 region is CASSSPRSYEQYF. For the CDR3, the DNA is TGTGCCAGCAGCTCCCCACGGTCCTACGAGCAGTACTTC.

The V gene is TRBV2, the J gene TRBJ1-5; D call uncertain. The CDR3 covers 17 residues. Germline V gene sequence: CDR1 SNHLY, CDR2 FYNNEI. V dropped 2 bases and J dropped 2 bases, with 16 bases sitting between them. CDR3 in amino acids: CASSEWSGLRGNQPQHF. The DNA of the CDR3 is TGTGCCAGCAGTGAATGGTCAGGCCTCCGGGGCAATCAGCCCCAGCATTTT.

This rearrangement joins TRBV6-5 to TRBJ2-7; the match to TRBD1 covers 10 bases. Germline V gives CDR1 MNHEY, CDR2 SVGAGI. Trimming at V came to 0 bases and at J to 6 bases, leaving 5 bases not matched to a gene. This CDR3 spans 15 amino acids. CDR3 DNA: TGTGCCAGCAGTTACTCCGGACAGGGGGGGCGCGAGCAGTACTTC. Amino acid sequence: CASSYSGQGGREQYF.

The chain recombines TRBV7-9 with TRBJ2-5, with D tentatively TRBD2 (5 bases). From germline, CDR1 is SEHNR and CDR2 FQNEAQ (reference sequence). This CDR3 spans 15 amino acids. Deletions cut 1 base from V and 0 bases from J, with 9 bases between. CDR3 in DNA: TGTGCCAGCAGCTTAGTATCGGGGTACCAAGAGACCCAGTACTTC. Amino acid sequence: CASSLVSGYQETQYF.

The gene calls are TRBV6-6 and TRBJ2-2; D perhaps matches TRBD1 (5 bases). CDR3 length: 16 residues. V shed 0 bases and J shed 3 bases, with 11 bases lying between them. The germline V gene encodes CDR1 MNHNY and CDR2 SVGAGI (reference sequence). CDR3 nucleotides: TGTGCCAGCAGTTACTCCAGGGATTTGGACACCGGGGAGCTGTTTTTT. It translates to CASSYSRDLDTGELFF.

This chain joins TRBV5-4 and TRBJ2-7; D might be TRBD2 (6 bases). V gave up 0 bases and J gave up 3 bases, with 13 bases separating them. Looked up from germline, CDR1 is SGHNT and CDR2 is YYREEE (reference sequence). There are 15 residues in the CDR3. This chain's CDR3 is CASSLVGAGNYEQYF. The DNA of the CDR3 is TGTGCCAGCAGCTTGGTTGGAGCGGGCAACTACGAGCAGTACTTC.

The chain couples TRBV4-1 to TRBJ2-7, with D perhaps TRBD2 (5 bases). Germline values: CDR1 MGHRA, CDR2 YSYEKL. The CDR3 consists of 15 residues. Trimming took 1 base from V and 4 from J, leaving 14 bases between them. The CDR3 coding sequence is TGCGCCAGCAGCCAAGTACCGGGGTTGAGATACGAGCAGTACTTC. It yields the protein CASSQVPGLRYEQYF.